This entry features one TCR beta chain sequence. These data belong to a study of technical replicates of blood from a few donors. V was shortened by 4 bases and J by 4 bases, with 11 bases between the two germline ends. The CDR3 has 13 residues. The germline gives CDR1 GTSNPN, CDR2 SVGIG (reference sequence). The assay was immunoSEQ multiplex PCR, and TCRdb's table has in-frame clones only and misses some. The table lists 70,000 or so clones, 80% to 95% of them singletons. Sequencing was carried out using T cells isolated from PBMCs. This clonotype was obtained from a human donor in good health. The chain uses TRBV30 and TRBJ2-4; no definite D call. The CDR3 is CAWTGLVKNIQYF. The CDR3 DNA reads TGTGCCTGGACGGGTCTGGTTAAAAACATTCAGTACTTC. Full variable domain (missing parts from reference TRBV30 and TRBJ2-4): SQTIHQWPATLVQPVGSPLSLECTVEGTSNPNLYWYRQAAGRGLQLLFYSVGIGQISSEVPQNLSASRPQDRQFILSSKKLLLSDSGFYLCAWTGLVKNIQYFGAGTRLSVL.